What follows is one T cell receptor (beta chain) and its context. Its antigen is not identified. This specimen comes from a study of a mutant IDH1 vaccine in newly diagnosed glioma. The overall study: The earlier regimen, radiotherapy, temozolomide, or both, was most often both. Study-level results: No link was apparently found between pseudoprogression and changes in top peripheral T cell clonotypes.

Assay used: immunoSEQ multiplex PCR; TCRdb lists only in-frame clones, some missing. The top ten clones hold about 4.8% of a sample with some 67,000 clones, 80% to 90% of them seen once. Time point indicated: baseline, week 1 (first vaccination visit). The sample's treatment: pre-vaccination baseline after standard-of-care therapy. The V end was cut by 3 bases, the J end by 3 bases, with 10 bases between. Germline-derived CDR1 and CDR2 are SGDLS and YYNGEE. This CDR3 is 13 amino acids long. The rearrangement joins TRBV9 to TRBJ2-7; tentative D call: TRBD2 (6 bases). Material: peripheral blood mononuclear cells (PBMCs), obtained from a glioma patient treated with radiotherapy, temozolomide or both. The clonotype comes from a woman between 18 and 29 years old with glioma. Some clones in this sample may be carry-over from other donors' samples. CDR3 DNA sequence: TGTGCCAGCAGCGGTACAGCGGGCTACGAGCAGTACTTC. Protein: CASSGTAGYEQYF.